The 14 T cell receptor beta chains below all came from one sample that was sequenced in a study of T cells in Graves' hyperthyroidism and ophthalmopathy. Amplified regions were TCR beta CDR3 sequences from RNA transcripts. First-round RT-PCR of the TCR CDR3 relied on the HTBI primer set. TCRdb called the multiplex PCR reads again in MiXCR, with one record for every CDR3 protein. This sample yields 300,000 to 450,000 distinct CDR3 sequences, of which around a quarter are seen a single time; less than 85% belongs to the top ten. The sample consisted of blood. The source is a man aged 50 to 59 with Graves' hyperthyroidism.

This rearrangement joins TRBV10-3 to TRBJ2-2; TRBD1 agrees at 12 bases. The CDR3 is made up of 15 amino acids. V shed 8 bases and J 5 bases; nucleotides not matched to a gene: 6. The germline gives CDR1 ENHRY, CDR2 SYGVKD. The CDR3 nucleotides read TGTGCCATCGCACCGGGACAGGGGGCGACCGGGGAGCTGTTTTTT. It yields the protein CAIAPGQGATGELFF.

This clonotype was observed many times. The chain combines TRBV2 with TRBJ2-1; no definite D call. CDR3 length: 11 amino acids. V dropped 4 bases and J dropped 5 bases, with 3 bases sitting between them. The germline V gene has CDR1 SNHLY and CDR2 FYNNEI. The CDR3 loop reads CASSGDNEQFF. The CDR3 DNA reads as TGTGCCAGCAGTGGGGACAATGAGCAGTTCTTC.

This rearrangement joins TRBV9 to TRBJ2-7; TRBD2 is a possible D gene (6 bases). There are 14 residues in the CDR3. Looked up from germline, CDR1 is SGDLS and CDR2 is YYNGEE. V gave up 3 bases and J gave up 4 bases, with 14 bases separating them. CDR3 protein: CASSAAGRGYEQYF. Written as DNA, the CDR3 is TGTGCCAGCAGCGCCGCCGGGAGAGGGTACGAGCAGTACTTC.

This clonotype was observed many times. The V call is TRBV28, the J call TRBJ2-1, with D perhaps matching TRBD2 (6 bases). The CDR3 runs 14 residues. The germline V gene encodes CDR1 MDHEN and CDR2 SYDVKM. Between the trimmed V and J ends, which lost 6 bases and 8 bases, there was a span of 17 bases. For the CDR3, the DNA is TGTGCCAGCAGCCCTTCCGGGAGTCAGGATGAGCAGTTCTTC. Protein: CASSPSGSQDEQFF.

Only a few counts were recorded for this clonotype. The chain's CDR3 is CAITRDRDSEGYTF. The CDR3 nucleotides read TGTGCCATCACCCGAGACAGGGACTCCGAAGGCTACACCTTC. The genes are TRBV10-3 and TRBJ1-2; 7 bases are a match to TRBD1. Germline V gene sequence: CDR1 ENHRY, CDR2 SYGVKD. V gave up 7 bases and J gave up 8 bases; unmatched junction bases: 13. The CDR3 sequence is 14 residues long.

V and J are TRBV6-1 and TRBJ1-2, with 8 bases fitting TRBD1. Per the germline V gene, CDR1 is MNHNS and CDR2 is SASEGT. The CDR3 totals 16 residues. After removal of 4 bases from V and 3 bases from J, the junction contained 10 bases not matched to a gene. Written as DNA, the CDR3 is TGTGCCAGCAGTGCCTATCGAACAGGGGGGGACTATGGCTACACCTTC. Its protein product is CASSAYRTGGDYGYTF.

This clonotype was counted many times. The chain employs TRBV11-1 and TRBJ2-7; D not certain. In germline, CDR1 is SGHAT, CDR2 FQDESV (reference sequence). The V end lost 0 bases, the J end lost 1 base, and 10 bases lay between the germline ends. The CDR3 covers 15 residues. In DNA form, the CDR3 reads TGTGCCAGCAGCTTAGCGGGAAAATCTTCCTACGAGCAGTACTTC. Residues: CASSLAGKSSYEQYF.

This clonotype was detected ten times or more. The V call is TRBV7-3, the J call TRBJ2-1, with 11 bases lining up with TRBD2. The CDR3 totals 15 residues. V dropped 1 base and J dropped 7; count of bases not matched to a gene: 3. The germline V gene encodes CDR1 SGHTA and CDR2 FQGTGA. CDR3 nucleotides: TGTGCCAGCAGCTTAAGCCGGACTAGCGGGAATGAGCAGTTCTTC. Protein sequence: CASSLSRTSGNEQFF.

This clonotype turned up a few times. The chain employs TRBV4-1 and TRBJ2-7; D gene ambiguous. Per germline, CDR1 MGHRA and CDR2 YSYEKL. CDR3 length equals 13 residues. With 4 bases removed from V and 4 bases from J, the gap between germline ends came to 11 bases. The CDR3 DNA sequence: TGCGCCAGCAGCCCATTAAGTGAGTACGAGCAGTACTTC. The encoded protein is CASSPLSEYEQYF.

This clonotype was detected many times. The chain links TRBV3-1 to TRBJ2-7, with D possibly being TRBD2 (7 bases). The CDR3 has 15 amino acids. The germline CDR1 and CDR2 sequences are LGHDT and YNNKEL (reference sequence). The V end lost 4 bases, the J end lost 2 bases, and 15 bases lay between the germline ends. In nucleotides, the CDR3 is TGTGCCAGCAGCCGGGGGGGCGGCGGTCCCTACGAGCAGTACTTC. The encoded protein is CASSRGGGGPYEQYF.

The CDR3 DNA reads as TGTGCCATCGGAGGGCTCCACTACACTGAAGCTTTCTTT. Its protein product is CAIGGLHYTEAFF. The chain uses TRBV7-2 and TRBJ1-1; no definite D call. The CDR3 spans 13 residues. The germline gives CDR1 SGHTA, CDR2 FQGNSA. Trimming cost V 10 bases and J 3 bases, with 15 bases left between them.

This clonotype was seen only a few times. The V and J genes are TRBV9 and TRBJ2-1; 7 bases match TRBD2. The CDR3 has 16 residues. V shed 0 bases and J 1 base; nucleotides not matched to a gene: 4. The germline V gene encodes CDR1 SGDLS and CDR2 YYNGEE. The CDR3 DNA is TGTGCCAGCAGCGTAGGTGGGAGGGCGTCCTACAATGAGCAGTTCTTC. This codes for CASSVGGRASYNEQFF.

This sequence joins TRBV5-1 and TRBJ2-7, with 10 nucleotides matching TRBD1. Trimming removed 2 bases from V and 5 bases from J; junction bases left unmatched: 7. Germline lookup yields CDR1 SGHRS and CDR2 YFSETQ. The CDR3 runs to 15 residues. The DNA of the CDR3 is TGCGCCAGCAGCTTAGGGGGGACAGGGGCCGACGAGCAGTACTTC. Translation gives CASSLGGTGADEQYF.

This clonotype was seen at least ten times. V is TRBV5-1 and J is TRBJ2-7; TRBD1 might be the D (5 bases). The CDR3 is 13 residues long. Germline-derived CDR1 and CDR2 are SGHRS and YFSETQ. Trimming stripped 0 bases from V and 5 bases from J, with 9 bases between. The CDR3 DNA reads TGCGCCAGCAGCTTGGAGTGGGGCGACGAGCAGTACTTC. Its translation is CASSLEWGDEQYF.